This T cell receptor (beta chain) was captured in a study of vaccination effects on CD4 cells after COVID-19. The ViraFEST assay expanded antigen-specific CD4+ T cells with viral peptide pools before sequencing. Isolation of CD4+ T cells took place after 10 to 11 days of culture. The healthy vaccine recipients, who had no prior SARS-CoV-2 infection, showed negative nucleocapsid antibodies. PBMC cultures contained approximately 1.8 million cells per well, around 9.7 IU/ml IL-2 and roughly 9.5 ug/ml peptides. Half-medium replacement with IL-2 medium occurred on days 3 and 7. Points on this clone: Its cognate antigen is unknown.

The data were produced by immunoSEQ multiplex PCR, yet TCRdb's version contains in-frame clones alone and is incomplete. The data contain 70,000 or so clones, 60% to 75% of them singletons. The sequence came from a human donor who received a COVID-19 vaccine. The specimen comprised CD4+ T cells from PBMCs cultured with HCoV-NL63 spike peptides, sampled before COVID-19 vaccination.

The CDR3 reads CATSVTGGAGTGELFF. Written as DNA, the CDR3 is TGTGCCACCAGTGTTACAGGGGGCGCGGGCACCGGGGAGCTGTTTTTT. This chain links TRBV24-1 with TRBJ2-2; 9 bases align to TRBD1. Per the germline V gene, CDR1 is KGHDR and CDR2 is SFDVKD. With V trimmed by 5 bases and J by 4 bases, 7 bases remained unmatched. The CDR3 runs to 16 residues.